The 9 T cell receptor beta chains reported below all come from one sample, sequenced in a study of shared clonotypes between healthy human individuals. Repertoires were generated with immunoSEQ multiplex PCR, while TCRdb's copy carries only in-frame clones and drops some. Here the sample spans 2.3 million or so clones, 80% to 95% being singletons. Sample: naive CD4+ T cells from PBMCs. The subset denotes: CD45RA+ positively selected. The source is a man aged 18-30 years in good health. Some clones in this sample may be carry-over from other donors' samples.

The V and J genes are TRBV7-8 and TRBJ1-4, with a weak D call TRBD1 (5 bases). Germline CDR1 SGHVS, CDR2 FQNEAQ. V shed 1 base and J shed 7 bases, with 16 bases lying between them. The CDR3 has 16 residues. CDR3 nucleotide sequence: TGTGCCAGCAGCTTAGGACATGGGGGAGGTGGTGAAAAACTGTTTTTT. The encoded protein is CASSLGHGGGGEKLFF.

The chain has TRBV6-6 and TRBJ1-3; D call uncertain. The V gene lost 4 bases and the J gene lost 0 bases, with 7 bases spanning the gap. Germline CDR1 and CDR2: MNHNY and SVGAGI (reference sequence). The CDR3 loop spans 14 amino acids. CDR3 nucleotide sequence: TGTGCCAGCAGTTCGATCTCCTCTGGAAACACCATATATTTT. Its protein product is CASSSISSGNTIYF.

Here the CDR3 reads CASSSGIREKLFF. The CDR3, as DNA: TGTGCCAGCAGCTCGGGCATCCGGGAAAAACTGTTTTTT. V usage is TRBV7-3 and J usage is TRBJ1-4; D uncertain. Trimming took off 4 bases at V and 8 bases at J, with 11 bases between the two ends. Germline V gene data show CDR1 as SGHTA and CDR2 as FQGTGA. The CDR3 has 13 residues.

The V gene is TRBV11-2, the J gene TRBJ2-7; 7 bases match TRBD2. Germline trimming cut 0 bases from V and 5 bases from J; bases unmatched to any gene: 10. The CDR3 runs 16 residues. The germline gives CDR1 SGHAT, CDR2 FQNNGV. CDR3 in amino acids: CASSLERASGPNEQYF. The CDR3 nucleotides are TGTGCCAGCAGCTTAGAACGAGCTAGCGGCCCCAACGAGCAGTACTTC.

The rearrangement joins TRBV9 to TRBJ2-3; unclear D gene. V was trimmed by 6 bases and J by 0 bases, leaving 11 bases between them. Germline CDR1 SGDLS, CDR2 YYNGEE. This CDR3 is built from 14 residues. The CDR3 protein is CASISLPSTDTQYF. In DNA, the CDR3 is TGTGCCAGCATCTCTTTGCCTAGCACAGATACGCAGTATTTT.

J is TRBJ1-3 and V is TRBV5-1; weak D call: TRBD1 (5 bases). The V end lost 0 bases, the J end lost 0 bases, and 16 bases lay between the germline ends. The CDR3 is 18 residues long. Germline assignment: CDR1 SGHRS and CDR2 YFSETQ. CDR3 coding DNA: TGCGCCAGCAGCTTGGGCCCCCCGACAGTGTCCTCTGGAAACACCATATATTTT. This gives the protein CASSLGPPTVSSGNTIYF.

The rearrangement links TRBV4-1 to TRBJ2-1; 11 bases are a match to TRBD2. This CDR3 region has 20 residues. Per germline, CDR1 MGHRA and CDR2 YSYEKL. V was pared by 4 bases and J by 2 bases, with 16 bases of the junction left unmatched. This CDR3 reads CASSLTLAGGPPKTYNEQFF. DNA of the CDR3: TGCGCCAGCAGCCTGACCCTAGCGGGAGGTCCACCAAAAACCTACAATGAGCAGTTCTTC.

The V gene is TRBV7-9, the J gene TRBJ2-2, with 9 bases matching TRBD1. This CDR3 has 16 residues. J was trimmed by 5 bases and V by 5 bases; bases with no gene match: 9. The V gene's germline CDR1 is SEHNR and CDR2 FQNEAQ (reference sequence). Here the CDR3 reads CASSNYRGLGTGELFF. The CDR3 bases are TGTGCCAGCAGCAATTACAGGGGGCTAGGAACCGGGGAGCTGTTTTTT.

The chain uses TRBV7-3 and TRBJ2-1; 9 bases are shared with TRBD2. The CDR3 totals 16 residues. V dropped 5 bases and J dropped 8; count of bases not matched to a gene: 13. CDR1 and CDR2 from the germline V gene are SGHTA and FQGTGA. In DNA form, the CDR3 reads TGTGCCAGCAGCCCCACCGGGAGCGGGAGGAGGCATGAGCAGTTCTTC. Translating gives CASSPTGSGRRHEQFF. Supplemented by reference TRBV7-3 and TRBJ2-1, the full variable domain reads GAGVSQTPSNKVTEKGKYVELRCDPISGHTALYWYRQSLGQGPEFLIYFQGTGAADDSGLPNDRFFAVRPEGSVSTLKIQRTERGDSAVYLCASSPTGSGRRHEQFFGPGTRLTVL.